These 30 T cell receptor beta chains share one sample of origin, sequenced in a study of CXCR3-negative and CXCR3-positive naive CD8 T cells. With UMI labels, 5' RACE was used to prepare the TRB cDNA libraries. With the 5' RACE reads reprocessed, TCRdb shows one record per CDR3 protein and no DNA. Across over 40,000 distinct CDR3 sequences, the top ten clones capture around 1.9% of the sample. What was sequenced was naive CXCR3- CD8+ T cells from blood. Subset defined: CD45RO-CCR7+CD27+CD95- naive CD8+ T cells lacking CXCR3 (TNR3-). Receptors were obtained from a human donor in good health. Some clones in this sample may be carry-over from other donors' samples.

V is TRBV6-2 or TRBV6-3 and J is TRBJ2-3. The germline V gene encodes CDR1 MNHEY and CDR2 SVGEGT. This CDR3 has 13 amino acids. CDR3 amino acids: CASSYKVTDTQYF.

This chain joins TRBV7-9 and TRBJ1-1. Germline V gene lookup returns CDR1 SEHNR and CDR2 FQNEAQ (reference sequence). CDR3 length: 15 amino acids. CDR3 in amino acids: CASSSADKLNTEAFF.

This chain uses TRBV27 with TRBJ1-1. Germline V CDR1 and CDR2: MNHEY, SMNVEV (reference sequence). The CDR3 is 15 residues long. This chain's CDR3 is CASSLSIGLNTEAFF.

This chain links TRBV29-1 with TRBJ2-7. The CDR3 length is 12 residues. In germline, CDR1 is SQVTM, CDR2 ANQGSEA. The CDR3: CSVEDRPYEQYF.

V usage is TRBV4-1 and J usage is TRBJ2-2; the TRBD1 assignment by TCRdb is unverifiable without DNA. Germline V gives CDR1 MGHRA, CDR2 YSYEKL. The CDR3 is 19 residues long. The CDR3 loop reads CASSPGPGQGEVSTGELFF.

V and J are TRBV7-2 and TRBJ2-7; checking the TCRdb D call of TRBD2 is not possible without DNA. CDR1 is SGHTA and CDR2 is FQGNSA in the germline V gene. The CDR3 loop spans 16 amino acids. CDR3 protein: CASSSTLAGRTYEQYF. Full variable domain (missing parts from reference TRBV7-2 and TRBJ2-7): GAGVSQSPSNKVTEKGKDVELRCDPISGHTALYWYRQSLGQGLEFLIYFQGNSAPDKSGLPSDRFSAERTGGSVSTLTIQRTQQEDSAVYLCASSSTLAGRTYEQYFGPGTRLTVT.

V is TRBV29-1 and J is TRBJ2-1. The CDR3 is 13 residues long. Germline values: CDR1 SQVTM, CDR2 ANQGSEA. CDR3 in amino acids: CSVVRATYNEQFF.

The gene calls are TRBV4-2 and TRBJ2-7; absent DNA, TCRdb's TRBD2 call cannot be checked. CDR1 LGHNA and CDR2 YNFKEQ come from the germline V gene. The CDR3 totals 15 residues. CDR3 residues: CASSQEQRGGIEQYF.

V is TRBV29-1 and J is TRBJ2-7; TCRdb indicates TRBD1, and absent DNA this call remains unverified. CDR1 is SQVTM, CDR2 ANQGSEA, per germline. CDR3 length equals 12 residues. The CDR3: CSVETGVYEQYF.

The V gene is TRBV20-1, the J gene TRBJ2-7. The CDR3 contains 13 residues. Germline V lookup: CDR1 DFQATT, CDR2 SNEGSKA (reference sequence). The CDR3 sequence is CSASKEESYEQYF.

Its frequency marks this clonotype as medium-sized. The chain links TRBV29-1 to TRBJ2-7; TCRdb's assignment of TRBD1 cannot be checked, as there is no DNA. There are 12 residues in the CDR3. Germline-derived CDR1 and CDR2 are SQVTM and ANQGSEA. CDR3 loop: CSGRTGGQEQYF.

The chain carries TRBV7-6 and TRBJ2-2; there is no DNA to check the TCRdb D call of TRBD1. CDR3 size: 12 residues. The germline V gene encodes CDR1 SGHVS and CDR2 FNYEAQ. CDR3 region: CASTGVSGELFF.

The CDR3 reads CASSPTDTAYEQYF. This chain joins TRBV7-7 and TRBJ2-7. Germline CDR1 reads SSHAT; CDR2 reads FNYEAQ (reference sequence). This CDR3 contains 14 residues.

V usage is TRBV4-3 and J usage is TRBJ2-1; the D call from TCRdb, TRBD2, cannot be confirmed without DNA. The CDR3 runs to 17 residues. Germline V gene sequence: CDR1 LGHNA, CDR2 YSLEER. CDR3 region: CASSQDRLEGGSNELFF.

This chain links TRBV7-9 with TRBJ2-7; TCRdb reports TRBD2, a call that lacks DNA to check it against. The V gene's germline CDR1 is SEHNR and CDR2 FQNEAQ (reference sequence). There are 14 residues in the CDR3. CDR3 region: CASSWTSAHYEQYF.

CDR3 loop: CASRELAGSGDEQFF. V and J are TRBV5-1 and TRBJ2-1; TCRdb's assignment of TRBD2 cannot be checked, as there is no DNA. Germline V gene data show CDR1 as SGHRS and CDR2 as YFSETQ. The CDR3 has 15 residues.

The rearrangement uses TRBV6-5 and TRBJ2-4; TCRdb lists TRBD2, though no DNA is available to test this call. The V gene's germline CDR1 is MNHEY and CDR2 SVGAGI. CDR3 length equals 14 residues. The CDR3 loop reads CASEAGTAGSIQYF.

The rearrangement joins TRBV28 to TRBJ2-3; the TCRdb D gene call, TRBD2, has no DNA to confirm it. The CDR3 extends over 14 amino acids. Germline assignment: CDR1 MDHEN and CDR2 SYDVKM. CDR3 region: CASSARDSTDTQYF. Using reference TRBV28 and TRBJ2-3 for the parts outside the CDR3, the full variable domain is DVKVTQSSRYLVKRTGEKVFLECVQDMDHENMFWYRQDPGLGLRLIYFSYDVKMKEKGDIPEGYSVSREKKERFSLILESASTNQTSMYLCASSARDSTDTQYFGPGTRLTVL.

The chain joins TRBV12-3 or TRBV12-4 to TRBJ1-1. The CDR3 has 14 amino acids. CDR3 residues: CASTKVTRGAEAFF.

The chain recombines TRBV7-3 with TRBJ2-3; TCRdb designates TRBD2, a call that cannot be tested without DNA. Germline CDR1 is SGHTA and CDR2 is FQGTGA. This CDR3 comprises 16 residues. The CDR3: CASSLGLAGGSDTQYF.

This chain uses TRBV6-2 or TRBV6-3 with TRBJ1-5; TCRdb's D call of TRBD1 is untestable without DNA. This CDR3 is 13 amino acids long. Germline CDR1 and CDR2: MNHEY and SVGEGT. CDR3: CASSQHRSQPQHF.

The genes are TRBV14 and TRBJ1-1. The CDR3 totals 12 residues. Germline V lookup: CDR1 SGHDN, CDR2 FVKESK. CDR3 region: CASSQGQLEAFF.

CDR3 sequence: CSVVGQGASHEQYF. The genes are TRBV29-1 and TRBJ2-7; TCRdb's D call, TRBD1, is unchecked because there is no DNA. Germline lookup yields CDR1 SQVTM and CDR2 ANQGSEA. The CDR3 runs to 14 residues.

V is TRBV28 and J is TRBJ2-5. Germline V gene sequence: CDR1 MDHEN, CDR2 SYDVKM. The CDR3 extends over 13 amino acids. The CDR3 here is CASSLASEETQYF.

This rearrangement joins TRBV10-3 to TRBJ1-3. The germline CDR1 and CDR2 sequences are ENHRY and SYGVKD. The CDR3 length is 16 residues. CDR3 in amino acids: CAISESLESSGNTIYF.

V is TRBV21-1 and J is TRBJ2-5; no DNA is available, so the TRBD1 call from TCRdb remains unchecked. TRBV21-1 has pseudogene status. The CDR3 is 16 amino acids. The CDR3 sequence is CASRIRDRGPGETQYF.

This chain joins TRBV19 and TRBJ2-1; no DNA is available, so the TRBD2 call from TCRdb remains unchecked. Germline V lookup: CDR1 LNHDA, CDR2 SQIVND (reference sequence). This CDR3 region has 15 residues. CDR3 region: CASIPTSGGLNEQFF. Variable domain in full (rest from reference TRBV19 and TRBJ2-1): DGGITQSPKYLFRKEGQNVTLSCEQNLNHDAMYWYRQDPGQGLRLIYYSQIVNDFQKGDIAEGYSVSREKKESFPLTVTSAQKNPTAFYLCASIPTSGGLNEQFFGPGTRLTVL.

CDR3 protein: CASSQGNTEAFF. The rearrangement joins TRBV19 to TRBJ1-1. This CDR3 has 12 amino acids. Germline lookup yields CDR1 LNHDA and CDR2 SQIVND (reference sequence).

CDR3 sequence: CASSQAGAATSYYNEQFF. This sequence joins TRBV4-3 and TRBJ2-1. The CDR3 covers 18 residues. Germline V lookup: CDR1 LGHNA, CDR2 YSLEER.

The rearrangement links TRBV19 to TRBJ2-3; as DNA is missing, the TRBD1 call by TCRdb cannot be tested. The CDR3 length is 15 residues. The germline V gene has CDR1 LNHDA and CDR2 SQIVND (reference sequence). CDR3 sequence: CASSLRTGGLDTQYF.